This is a list of T cell receptor beta chains from one sample in a study of glioma-infiltrating T cells. TCRdb passed the multiplex PCR reads through MiXCR, listing each CDR3 protein once. The sample records about 210,000 distinct CDR3 sequences, more than 25% being singletons. The sequenced material came from glioma tissue, nonneoplastic brain tissue, or PBMCs (not recorded which). These receptors were collected from a human donor with low-grade glioma or glioblastoma, undergoing nonglioma brain surgery, or in good health (not recorded which). CDR3s include the opening cysteine and the closing phenylalanine or tryptophan. D genes are given only for firm matches. Size is omitted from some rows. Given values are once, few, many or a class for expanded clones.

v_gene	abundance	d_gene	j_gene	CDR3nt	CDR3aa
TRBV29-1	few	NA	TRBJ1-2	TGCAGCGTTGAAACGCCCCCCGGTGGCTATGGCTACACCTTC	CSVETPPGGYGYTF
TRBV7-3	NA	TRBD1	TRBJ2-6	TGTGCCAGCAGCTTATCCCCCCGAGACAGGGCCTCTGGGGCCAACGTCCTGACTTTC	CASSLSPRDRASGANVLTF
TRBV5-1	few	TRBD2	TRBJ2-5	TGCGCCAGCAGCGGTCGGGGGGACCAAGAGACCCAGTACTTC	CASSGRGDQETQYF
TRBV7-2	many	NA	TRBJ2-2	TGTGCCAGCAGCTGGCTTACGGCGAACACCGGGGAGCTGTTTTTT	CASSWLTANTGELFF
TRBV7-2	few	TRBD1	TRBJ1-2	TGTGCCAGCAGCACACAGGGGGCAGGGGGCTACACCTTC	CASSTQGAGGYTF
TRBV4-1	NA	TRBD2	TRBJ2-7	TGCGCCAGCAGCCAAGTCGTTAGGACTAGCCCCGGGAGAGACGAGCAGTACTTC	CASSQVVRTSPGRDEQYF
TRBV6-2/TRBV6-3	many	NA	TRBJ1-1	TGTGCCAGCAGTTACCCTCAAGACAGGTCCTTT	CASSYPQDRSF
TRBV6-2/TRBV6-3	NA	TRBD2	TRBJ2-7	TGTGCCACGAGCGGGAGTATCTACGAGCAGTACTTC	CATSGSIYEQYF
TRBV7-9	many	NA	TRBJ2-1	TGTGCCAGCAGCTTAAGGCAGGGGTTCCACAATGAGCAGTTCTTC	CASSLRQGFHNEQFF
TRBV29-1	many	NA	TRBJ1-2	TGCAGCGTTGGCTGGAACTATGGCTACACCTTC	CSVGWNYGYTF
TRBV12-3/TRBV12-4	many	TRBD2	TRBJ2-2	TGTGCCAGCACCCAGGGACTAGCGAACACCGGGGAGCTGTTTTTT	CASTQGLANTGELFF
TRBV12-3/TRBV12-4	few	NA	TRBJ1-2	TGTGCCAGCAGACCCGAACCGGGCCAAGGGAACTATGGCTACACCTTC	CASRPEPGQGNYGYTF
TRBV3-1	many	NA	TRBJ1-2	TGTGCCAGCAGCCAAGTTCGGACAAGCAACTATGGCTACACCTTC	CASSQVRTSNYGYTF
TRBV27	NA	NA	TRBJ2-1	NA	CASSFVAGGSDEQLF
TRBV7-2	many	NA	TRBJ1-1	TGTGCCAGCAGCTTTCCGGGACTGAACACTGAAGCTTTCTTT	CASSFPGLNTEAFF
TRBV4-1	many	TRBD1	TRBJ1-2	TGCGCCAGCAGCCAAACAACGACAGGGGACTATGGCTACACCTTC	CASSQTTTGDYGYTF